Following are 16 T cell receptor beta chains from one sample sequenced in a study of OX40 agonist ivuxolimab in advanced cancers. Measured with immunoSEQ multiplex PCR; TCRdb has only the in-frame clones, and not every one. The data show roughly 92,000 clones, 90% to 95% seen once. Sample: CD4+ or CD8+ T cells sorted from blood, taken in a trial of the OX40 agonist ivuxolimab. The receptors were gathered from an adult with an advanced solid tumor such as melanoma, head and neck, liver or kidney cancer.

V and J are TRBV5-8 and TRBJ2-4, with D possibly matching TRBD1 (6 bases). This CDR3 region has 19 residues. Germline values: CDR1 SGHTS, CDR2 YDEGEE. Trimming shortened V by 3 bases and J by 0 bases, and 22 bases separated the two germline ends. DNA of the CDR3: TGTGCCAGCAGCTACGGGGTCGGCAGGGGTTCGGGAGCCAAAAACATTCAGTACTTC. It codes for CASSYGVGRGSGAKNIQYF.

The chain joins TRBV6-6 to TRBJ2-7; 7 nucleotides agree with TRBD2. This CDR3 has 12 amino acids. CDR1 MNHNY and CDR2 SVGAGI come from the germline V gene (reference sequence). Germline trimming cut 11 bases from V and 2 bases from J; bases unmatched to any gene: 6. CDR3 DNA: TGTGCCGGTGGGGGGGGAACCTACGAGCAGTACTTC. Encoded protein: CAGGGGTYEQYF.

This clone appeared a few times. This chain uses TRBV6-5 with TRBJ2-3, with D hard to call. Trimming removed 6 bases from V and 2 bases from J, with 3 bases in between. CDR3 length: 11 amino acids. In germline, CDR1 is MNHEY, CDR2 SVGAGI. The CDR3, as DNA: TGTGCCAGCAGGCTCACAGATACGCAGTATTTT. Translating it yields CASRLTDTQYF.

V and J are TRBV19 and TRBJ1-4, with 11 bases fitting TRBD1. Unmatched junction bases numbered 6, after V lost 10 bases and J lost 8 bases. The germline V gene has CDR1 LNHDA and CDR2 SQIVND (reference sequence). The CDR3 runs 13 residues. CDR3 protein: CATRGQGGEKLFF. The CDR3 bases are TGTGCCACCAGGGGACAGGGGGGAGAAAAACTGTTTTTT.

In this sample, this clone turned up many times. This sequence joins TRBV9 and TRBJ2-3; the D gene is possibly TRBD2 (5 bases). CDR1 is SGDLS and CDR2 is YYNGEE in the germline V gene. The CDR3 is 15 amino acids. V lost 3 bases to trimming and J lost 0 bases, with 11 bases between them. DNA for the CDR3: TGTGCCAGCAGCGCCACAGACTATAGCACAGATACGCAGTATTTT. Translation: CASSATDYSTDTQYF.

The chain carries TRBV18 and TRBJ2-1; no firm D call. Trimming took 4 bases from V and 7 from J, leaving 8 bases between them. The CDR3 consists of 12 residues. Germline values: CDR1 KGHSH, CDR2 LQKENI. The CDR3 sequence is CASSLSVNEQFF. The DNA for the CDR3 is TGTGCCAGCTCACTCTCGGTGAATGAGCAGTTCTTC.

The chain links TRBV6-5 to TRBJ1-5; 7 positions match TRBD1. Germline V gene data show CDR1 as MNHEY and CDR2 as SVGAGI. Trimming at V came to 4 bases and at J to 0 bases, leaving 6 bases not matched to a gene. The CDR3 contains 16 residues. The CDR3 sequence is CASSSGQPYSNQPQHF. In DNA form, the CDR3 reads TGTGCCAGCAGTTCGGGACAGCCGTATAGCAATCAGCCCCAGCATTTT.

The chain uses TRBV7-9 and TRBJ2-6; D gene unclear. This CDR3 comprises 15 residues. The germline V and J ends were trimmed by 5 bases and 0 bases, with 8 bases remaining between them. CDR1 is SEHNR and CDR2 is FQNEAQ in the germline V gene (reference sequence). In nucleotides, the CDR3 is TGTGCCAGCAGCCCCCACTTCTCTGGGGCCAACGTCCTGACTTTC. Amino acids: CASSPHFSGANVLTF.

V gene TRBV6-4 combines with J gene TRBJ1-1; 8 bases fit TRBD1. Germline lookup yields CDR1 MRHNA and CDR2 SNTAGT. Trimming at V came to 4 bases and at J to 7 bases, leaving 11 bases not matched to a gene. The CDR3 contains 15 residues. The CDR3 loop is CASSGTGTGINEAFF. The CDR3 DNA follows: TGTGCCAGCAGTGGGACCGGGACAGGTATTAATGAAGCTTTCTTT.

The genes are TRBV9 and TRBJ1-1; TRBD1 aligns across 7 bases. The ends lost 0 bases at V and 5 bases at J; junction bases unmatched: 10. The CDR3 loop spans 16 amino acids. Germline V gene data show CDR1 as SGDLS and CDR2 as YYNGEE. The CDR3 spells CASSVDNRGGWTEAFF. The CDR3, as DNA: TGTGCCAGCAGCGTAGATAACAGGGGAGGGTGGACTGAAGCTTTCTTT.

V is TRBV10-3 and J is TRBJ2-7, with 8 bases that match TRBD2. This CDR3 spans 15 amino acids. Trimming removed 2 bases from V and 1 base from J; junction bases left unmatched: 4. Germline lookup yields CDR1 ENHRY and CDR2 SYGVKD. The CDR3, as DNA: TGTGCCATCAGTGAGGGTGTAGCGGGGTCCTACGAGCAGTACTTC. Amino acids: CAISEGVAGSYEQYF.

The chain combines TRBV7-9 with TRBJ2-6; 7 nucleotides line up with TRBD1. Germline CDR1 SEHNR, CDR2 FQNEAQ (reference sequence). The CDR3 is 18 amino acids. V was clipped by 7 bases and J by 0 bases; unmatched bases: 12. In DNA, the CDR3 is TGTGCCAGCACCCCAGGTGAGGGGGCGAGCTCTGGGGCCAACGTCCTGACTTTC. As protein: CASTPGEGASSGANVLTF.

The genes are TRBV4-2 and TRBJ2-2; 12 bases map to TRBD2. CDR3 size: 18 residues. J gave up 7 bases and V 1 base, and 10 bases lay outside the gene matches. Germline V gene lookup returns CDR1 LGHNA and CDR2 YNFKEQ. This chain's CDR3 is CASSQARTSGIRGGELFF. DNA of the CDR3: TGTGCCAGCAGCCAAGCCCGGACTAGCGGGATCCGGGGCGGGGAGCTGTTTTTT.

This chain joins TRBV4-2 and TRBJ1-5; D remains unclear. Germline V gene lookup returns CDR1 LGHNA and CDR2 YNFKEQ. Trimming stripped 0 bases from V and 6 bases from J, with 9 bases between. The CDR3 contains 14 residues. The CDR3 region is CASSQDGRRQPQHF. CDR3 DNA: TGTGCCAGCAGCCAAGACGGCCGGCGTCAGCCCCAGCATTTT.

In this sample, this clone turned up a few times. The rearrangement uses TRBV4-1 and TRBJ1-5; TRBD1 might be the D (6 bases). The germline gives CDR1 MGHRA, CDR2 YSYEKL. CDR3 length: 17 residues. V lost 2 bases, J lost 3 bases, and 17 bases lay in between. The CDR3 region has the DNA TGCGCCAGCAGCCAAACCCTCCTCAGGGGTCCCAATCAGCCCCAGCATTTT. Translated: CASSQTLLRGPNQPQHF.

The V call is TRBV7-9, the J call TRBJ1-5, with TRBD1 matching over 10 bases. V lost 1 base, J lost 7 bases, and 4 bases stayed unmatched. The CDR3 has 15 residues. Germline V gene lookup returns CDR1 SEHNR and CDR2 FQNEAQ (reference sequence). CDR3 loop: CASSLGGTGDQPQHF. For the CDR3, the DNA is TGTGCCAGCAGCTTAGGCGGGACAGGGGACCAGCCCCAGCATTTT.